These 9 T cell receptor beta chains were sequenced from one sample in a study of a mutant IDH1 vaccine in newly diagnosed glioma. Specified time point: week 35, safety follow-up. Every single dose of the vaccine, 300 ug of mutant IDH1 20-mer peptide, came with topical imiquimod. Profiled with immunoSEQ multiplex PCR; TCRdb holds only in-frame clones, not every one. The data contain about 33,000 clones, about four fifths of them seen just once; the ten biggest clones take up around 6.8%. Which antigens these TCRs recognize remains unknown. Sample: PBMCs, taken from a glioma patient whose treatment included an IDH1 peptide vaccine. These receptors all come from a woman aged 18-35 years with glioma.

This clone was counted only a few times. The chain couples TRBV5-1 to TRBJ1-1, with D unclear. This CDR3 spans 12 amino acids. Germline assignment: CDR1 SGHRS and CDR2 YFSETQ. V was pared by 3 bases and J by 7 bases, with 10 bases between. The CDR3 here is CASSSMGNEAFF. The CDR3 coding sequence is TGCGCCAGCAGCTCCATGGGCAATGAAGCTTTCTTT.

The chain has TRBV10-3 and TRBJ1-5, with D maybe TRBD1 (5 bases). The ends were cut back, 0 bases at V and 8 bases at J, with 8 bases in the middle. The germline gives CDR1 ENHRY, CDR2 SYGVKD. CDR3 length equals 13 residues. The CDR3 loop reads CAISESREKPQHF. In nucleotides, the CDR3 is TGTGCCATCAGTGAGTCCAGGGAGAAGCCCCAGCATTTT.

The table lists this clone with a few counts. A read error may produce the germline difference seen at one junction end. The J gene is TRBJ1-1, the V gene TRBV2; perhaps TRBD1 as D (6 bases). Per germline, CDR1 SNHLY and CDR2 FYNNEI. The CDR3 sequence is 14 residues long. CDR3 DNA: TGTGCCAGGTCGGTTGGGGAGGGGGACACTGAAACTTTCTTT. This codes for CARSVGEGDTETFF.

The genes are TRBV7-2 and TRBJ2-1; possibly TRBD2 for D (6 bases). With 5 bases removed from V and 1 base from J, the gap between germline ends came to 12 bases. This CDR3 has 15 amino acids. Germline CDR1 reads SGHTA; CDR2 reads FQGNSA. In nucleotides, the CDR3 is TGTGCCAGCAGCACCGATGGGACTTCCTACAATGAGCAGTTCTTC. It specifies CASSTDGTSYNEQFF.

In this sample, this clone turned up a few times. The chain links TRBV7-9 to TRBJ1-1, with 7 bases aligning to TRBD1. Per germline, CDR1 SEHNR and CDR2 FQNEAQ (reference sequence). This CDR3 is 14 amino acids long. After removal of 5 bases from V and 5 bases from J, the junction contained 8 bases not matched to a gene. The CDR3 sequence is CASSPDRRRTEAFF. The CDR3, as DNA: TGTGCCAGCAGCCCGGACAGGCGGCGGACTGAAGCTTTCTTT.

The rearrangement links TRBV5-1 to TRBJ2-1; D tentatively fits TRBD1 or TRBD2 (5 bases each). The germline gives CDR1 SGHRS, CDR2 YFSETQ. Trimming stripped 7 bases from V and 4 bases from J, with 15 bases between. The CDR3 has 14 amino acids. The CDR3 region has the DNA TGCGCCAGCGCGGCACGGGACGGATACAATGAGCAGTTCTTC. This encodes CASAARDGYNEQFF.

The V call is TRBV7-9, the J call TRBJ2-1; D ambiguous. V was trimmed by 4 bases and J by 8 bases, leaving 12 bases between them. The germline gives CDR1 SEHNR, CDR2 FQNEAQ (reference sequence). The length of the CDR3 is 13 residues. DNA of the CDR3: TGTGCCAGCAGCTCCCAGGTTGGGTATGAGCAGTTCTTC. Its translation: CASSSQVGYEQFF.

V and J are TRBV29-1 and TRBJ2-1; 10 nucleotides align to TRBD2. With V trimmed by 3 bases and J by 15 bases, 11 bases remained unmatched. Germline values: CDR1 SQVTM, CDR2 ANQGSEA. The CDR3 loop spans 13 amino acids. CDR3 loop: CSVELAGEVGPFF. The CDR3 DNA follows: TGCAGCGTTGAGCTAGCGGGAGAGGTAGGTCCGTTCTTC.

This clone was recorded once. This chain connects TRBV7-6 to TRBJ2-3; D gene uncertain. Trimming cost V 1 base and J 1 base, with 9 bases left between them. Germline CDR1 reads SGHVS; CDR2 reads FNYEAQ. The CDR3 covers 15 residues. The CDR3 region is CASSLDPRGTDTQYF. The DNA of the CDR3 is TGTGCCAGCAGCTTAGATCCCCGGGGCACAGATACGCAGTATTTT.